This section outlines one T cell receptor (beta chain) sequence together with its context. This entry is derived from a study of T cell clones after liver transplantation. Across the study: Liver transplant recipients had immunosuppression withdrawal attempted within 2 years. At least one year of complete immunosuppression withdrawal without enzymes over twice normal defined tolerance.

Clones were read by immunoSEQ multiplex PCR, and TCRdb kept only the in-frame ones, dropping some. The table lists some 45,000 clones, 86% of them singletons. V was clipped by 4 bases and J by 5 bases, with 19 bases between them. CDR3 size: 16 residues. Germline V gene sequence: CDR1 KGHSH, CDR2 LQKENI. This TCR derives from a human patient who received a liver transplant. Some T cells could come from the graft donor. The rearrangement links TRBV18 to TRBJ2-3, with a tentative D call TRBD1 (6 bases). This material consisted of CD4+ T cells from blood, taken 24 months after liver transplant. This CDR3 reads CASSRLGGVVGDTQYF. CDR3 sequence (DNA): TGTGCCAGCTCACGCCTAGGGGGAGTGGTGGGAGATACGCAGTATTTT.